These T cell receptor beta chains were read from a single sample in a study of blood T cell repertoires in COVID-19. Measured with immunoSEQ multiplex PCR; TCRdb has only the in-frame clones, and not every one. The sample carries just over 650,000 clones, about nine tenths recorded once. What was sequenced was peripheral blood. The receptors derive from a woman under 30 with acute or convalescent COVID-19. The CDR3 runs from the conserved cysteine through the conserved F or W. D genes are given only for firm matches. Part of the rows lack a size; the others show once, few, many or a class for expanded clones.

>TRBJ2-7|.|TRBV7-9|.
TGTGCCAGCAGCACACCAACGACGGGCTCCTACGAGCAGTACTTC
CASSTPTTGSYEQYF
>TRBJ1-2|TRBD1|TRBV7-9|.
TGTGCCAGCACCGTGGACAGGACATCTGGCTACACCTTC
CASTVDRTSGYTF
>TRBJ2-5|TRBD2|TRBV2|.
TGTGCCAGCAGTGGGGGGGGGCAAGAGACCCAGTACTTC
CASSGGGQETQYF
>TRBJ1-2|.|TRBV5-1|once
TGCGCCAGCAGCTTGGTTGCGGCCCCCTTCGGCTATGGCTACACCTTC
CASSLVAAPFGYGYTF
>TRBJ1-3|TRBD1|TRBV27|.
TGTGCCAGCAGTCAACAGGGGTCAGGAAACACCATATATTTT
CASSQQGSGNTIYF
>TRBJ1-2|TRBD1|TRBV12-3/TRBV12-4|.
TGTGCCAGCAGTCTCGGACAGGGTTACACCTTC
CASSLGQGYTF
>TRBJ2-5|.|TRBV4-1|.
TGCGCCAGCAGCCATTTGAGGGTTTCGGAGACCCAGTACTTC
CASSHLRVSETQYF
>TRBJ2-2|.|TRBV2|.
TGTGCCAGCAGGCCGACGGGGTACACCGGGGAGCTGTTTTTT
CASRPTGYTGELFF
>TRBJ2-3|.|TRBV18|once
TGTGCCAGCTCACCATCCACAAACACAGATACGCAGTATTTT
CASSPSTNTDTQYF
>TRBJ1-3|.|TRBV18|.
TGTGCCAGCTCACCCAGGGACATCGGAAACACCATATATTTT
CASSPRDIGNTIYF
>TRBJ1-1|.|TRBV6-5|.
TGTGCCAGCAGTATTACAGGGATACCTGAAGCTTTCTTT
CASSITGIPEAFF
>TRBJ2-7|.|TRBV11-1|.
TGTGCCAGCAGCTCTGACAGCTACGAGCAGTACTTC
CASSSDSYEQYF
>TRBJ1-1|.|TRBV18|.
TGTGCCAGCTCACCTGGGCTCGGCGGGTTCTTTGCAGCTTTCTTT
CASSPGLGGFFAAFF
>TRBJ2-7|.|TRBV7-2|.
TGTGCCAGCAGCTTTTTAGGGGGAGACTACGAGCAGTACTTC
CASSFLGGDYEQYF